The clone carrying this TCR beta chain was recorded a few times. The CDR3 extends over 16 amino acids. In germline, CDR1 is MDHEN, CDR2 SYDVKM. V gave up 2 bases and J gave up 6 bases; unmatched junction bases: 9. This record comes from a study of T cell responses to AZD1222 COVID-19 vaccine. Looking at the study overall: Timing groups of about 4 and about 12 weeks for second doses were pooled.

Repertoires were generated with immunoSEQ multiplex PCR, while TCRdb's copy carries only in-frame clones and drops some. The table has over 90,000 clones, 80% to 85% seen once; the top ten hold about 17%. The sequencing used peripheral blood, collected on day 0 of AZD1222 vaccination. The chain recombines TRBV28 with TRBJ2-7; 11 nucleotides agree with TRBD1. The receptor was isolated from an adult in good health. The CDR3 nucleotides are TGTGCCAGCAGTTTAAGCGGAGGACAGGGGGCCGCCGAGCAGTACTTC. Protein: CASSLSGGQGAAEQYF.